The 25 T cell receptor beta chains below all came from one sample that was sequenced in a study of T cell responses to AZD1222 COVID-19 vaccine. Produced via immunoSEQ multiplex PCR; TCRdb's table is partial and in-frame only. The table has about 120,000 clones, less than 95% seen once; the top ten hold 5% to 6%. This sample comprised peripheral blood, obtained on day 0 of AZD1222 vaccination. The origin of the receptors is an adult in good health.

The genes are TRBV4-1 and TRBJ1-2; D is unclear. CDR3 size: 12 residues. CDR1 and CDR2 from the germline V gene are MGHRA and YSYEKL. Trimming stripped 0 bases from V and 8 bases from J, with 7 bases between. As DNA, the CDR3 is TGCGCCAGCAGCCAAGATATCAAGGGCTACACCTTC. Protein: CASSQDIKGYTF.

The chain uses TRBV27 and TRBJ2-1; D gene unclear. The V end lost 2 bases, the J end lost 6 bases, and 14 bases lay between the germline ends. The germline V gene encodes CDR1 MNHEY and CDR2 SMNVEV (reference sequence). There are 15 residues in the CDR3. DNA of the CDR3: TGTGCCAGCAGTTTAGTTTGGGAAGTACGCAATGAGCAGTTCTTC. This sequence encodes CASSLVWEVRNEQFF.

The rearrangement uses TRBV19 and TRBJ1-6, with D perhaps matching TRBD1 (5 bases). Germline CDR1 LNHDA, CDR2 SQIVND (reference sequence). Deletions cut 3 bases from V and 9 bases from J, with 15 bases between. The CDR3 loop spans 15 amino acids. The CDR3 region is CASSIQEGLGSPLHF. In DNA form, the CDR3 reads TGTGCCAGTAGTATTCAGGAGGGGCTAGGTTCACCCCTCCACTTT.

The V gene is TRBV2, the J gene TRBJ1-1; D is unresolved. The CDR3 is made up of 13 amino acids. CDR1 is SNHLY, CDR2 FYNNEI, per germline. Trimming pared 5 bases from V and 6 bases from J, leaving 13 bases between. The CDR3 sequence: CASSLLGIAEAFF. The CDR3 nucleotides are TGTGCCAGCAGTTTATTAGGGATCGCTGAAGCTTTCTTT.

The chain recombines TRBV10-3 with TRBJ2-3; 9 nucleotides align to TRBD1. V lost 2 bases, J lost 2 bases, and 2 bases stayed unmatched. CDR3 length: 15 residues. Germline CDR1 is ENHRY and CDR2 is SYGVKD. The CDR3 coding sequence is TGTGCCATCAGTGAGGGGACAGGGAACACAGATACGCAGTATTTT. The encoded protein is CAISEGTGNTDTQYF.

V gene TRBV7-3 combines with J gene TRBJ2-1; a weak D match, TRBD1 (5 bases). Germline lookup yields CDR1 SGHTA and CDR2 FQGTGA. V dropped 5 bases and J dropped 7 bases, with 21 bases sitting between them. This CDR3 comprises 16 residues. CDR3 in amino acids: CASSPGATGWGNEQFF. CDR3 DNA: TGTGCCAGCAGCCCGGGCGCCACAGGATGGGGAAATGAGCAGTTCTTC.

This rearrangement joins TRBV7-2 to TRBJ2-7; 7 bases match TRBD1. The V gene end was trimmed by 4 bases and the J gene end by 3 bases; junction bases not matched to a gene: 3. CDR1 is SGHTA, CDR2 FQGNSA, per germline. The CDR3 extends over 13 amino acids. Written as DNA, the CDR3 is TGTGCCAGCAGCTCGGGACAGTTCTACGAGCAGTACTTC. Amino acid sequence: CASSSGQFYEQYF.

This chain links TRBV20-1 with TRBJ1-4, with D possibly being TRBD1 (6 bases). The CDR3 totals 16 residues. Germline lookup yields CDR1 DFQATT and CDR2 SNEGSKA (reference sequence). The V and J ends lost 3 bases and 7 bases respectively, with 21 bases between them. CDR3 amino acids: CSASYREGPFSEKLFF. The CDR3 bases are TGCAGTGCTAGTTACAGGGAAGGCCCGTTTAGTGAAAAACTGTTTTTT.

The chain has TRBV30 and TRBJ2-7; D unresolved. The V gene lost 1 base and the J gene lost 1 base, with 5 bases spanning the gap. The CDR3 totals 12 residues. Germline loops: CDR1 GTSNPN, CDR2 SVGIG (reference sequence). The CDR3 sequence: CAWSGGSYEQYF. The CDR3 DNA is TGTGCCTGGAGTGGCGGATCCTACGAGCAGTACTTC.

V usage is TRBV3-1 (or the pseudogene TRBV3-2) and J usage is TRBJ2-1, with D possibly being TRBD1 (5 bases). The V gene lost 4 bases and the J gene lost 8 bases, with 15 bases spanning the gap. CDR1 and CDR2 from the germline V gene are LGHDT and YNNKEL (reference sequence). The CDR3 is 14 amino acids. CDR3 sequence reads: CASSRGKSFDEQFF. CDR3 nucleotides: TGTGCCAGCAGCCGGGGCAAAAGCTTCGATGAGCAGTTCTTC.

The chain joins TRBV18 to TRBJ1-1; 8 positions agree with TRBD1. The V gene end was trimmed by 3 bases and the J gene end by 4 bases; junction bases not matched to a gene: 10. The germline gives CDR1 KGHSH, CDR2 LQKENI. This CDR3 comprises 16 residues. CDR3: CASSPSIMTGATEAFF. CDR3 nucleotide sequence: TGTGCCAGCTCACCCTCGATAATGACAGGGGCCACTGAAGCTTTCTTT. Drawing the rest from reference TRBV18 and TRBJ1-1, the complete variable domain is NAGVMQNPRHLVRRRGQEARLRCSPMKGHSHVYWYRQLPEEGLKFMVYLQKENIIDESGMPKERFSAEFPKEGPSILRIQQVVRGDSAAYFCASSPSIMTGATEAFFGQGTRLTVV.

The CDR3: CASMGQTGHEAFF. CDR3 bases: TGTGCCAGCATGGGTCAAACAGGCCATGAAGCTTTCTTT. The rearrangement uses TRBV2 and TRBJ1-1; perhaps TRBD1 as D (5 bases). Germline CDR1 SNHLY, CDR2 FYNNEI. Trimming removed 7 bases at V and 7 bases at J, with 16 bases between. The CDR3 is 13 amino acids. Full variable domain (outside the CDR3, taken from reference TRBV2 and TRBJ1-1): EPEVTQTPSHQVTQMGQEVILRCVPISNHLYFYWYRQILGQKVEFLVSFYNNEISEKSEIFDDQFSVERPDGSNFTLKIRSTKLEDSAMYFCASMGQTGHEAFFGQGTRLTVV.

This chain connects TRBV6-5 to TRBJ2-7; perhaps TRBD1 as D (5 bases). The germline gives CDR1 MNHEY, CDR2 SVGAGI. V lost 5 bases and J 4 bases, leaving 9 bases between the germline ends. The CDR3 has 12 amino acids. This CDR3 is CASSPGHYEQYF. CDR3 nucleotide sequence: TGTGCCAGCAGTCCCGGACATTACGAGCAGTACTTC.

The CDR3 DNA reads as TGTGCCAGCAGTTTAACCGGGACGACAAACACCGGGGAGCTGTTTTTT. Its translation: CASSLTGTTNTGELFF. V is TRBV27 and J is TRBJ2-2; D is possibly TRBD1 or TRBD2 (5 bases each). CDR3 length: 16 residues. The germline CDR1 and CDR2 sequences are MNHEY and SMNVEV (reference sequence). Trimming took off 2 bases at V and 2 bases at J, with 12 bases between the two ends.

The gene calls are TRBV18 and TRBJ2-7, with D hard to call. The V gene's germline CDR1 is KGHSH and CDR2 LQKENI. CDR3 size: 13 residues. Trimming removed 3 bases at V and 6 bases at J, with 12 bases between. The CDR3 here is CASSPVETGEQYF. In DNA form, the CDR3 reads TGTGCCAGCTCACCCGTCGAGACGGGCGAGCAGTACTTC.

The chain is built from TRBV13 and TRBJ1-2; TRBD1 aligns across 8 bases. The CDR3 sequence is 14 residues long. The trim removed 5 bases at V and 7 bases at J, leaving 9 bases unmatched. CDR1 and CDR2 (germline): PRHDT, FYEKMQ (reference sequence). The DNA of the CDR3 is TGTGCCAGCAGCCTAAACAGGGGGGCGGTTGGCTACACCTTC. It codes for CASSLNRGAVGYTF.

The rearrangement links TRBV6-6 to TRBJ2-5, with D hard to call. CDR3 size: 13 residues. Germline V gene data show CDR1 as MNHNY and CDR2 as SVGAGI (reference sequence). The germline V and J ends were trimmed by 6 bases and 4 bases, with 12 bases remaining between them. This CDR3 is CASRPRVGETQYF. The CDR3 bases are TGTGCCAGCAGACCCCGGGTTGGAGAGACCCAGTACTTC.

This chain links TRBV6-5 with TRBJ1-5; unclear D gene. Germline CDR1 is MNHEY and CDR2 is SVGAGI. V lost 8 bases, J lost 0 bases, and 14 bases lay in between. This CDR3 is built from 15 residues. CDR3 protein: CASSELPVSNQPQHF. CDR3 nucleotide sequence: TGTGCCAGCTCAGAGTTACCTGTTAGCAATCAGCCCCAGCATTTT.

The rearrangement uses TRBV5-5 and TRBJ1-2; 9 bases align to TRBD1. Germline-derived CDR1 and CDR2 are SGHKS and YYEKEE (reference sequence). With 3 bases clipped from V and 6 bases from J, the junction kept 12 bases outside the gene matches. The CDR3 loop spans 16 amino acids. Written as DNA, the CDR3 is TGTGCCAGCAGCTCCCCCACGGGACAGGGATCTCATGGCTACACCTTC. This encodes CASSSPTGQGSHGYTF.

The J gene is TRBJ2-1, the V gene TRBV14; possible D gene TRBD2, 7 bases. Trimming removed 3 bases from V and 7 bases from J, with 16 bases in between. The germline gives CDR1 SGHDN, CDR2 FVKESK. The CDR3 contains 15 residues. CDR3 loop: CASSQREGVVNEQFF. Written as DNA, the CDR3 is TGTGCCAGCAGCCAGAGGGAGGGGGTAGTAAATGAGCAGTTCTTC.

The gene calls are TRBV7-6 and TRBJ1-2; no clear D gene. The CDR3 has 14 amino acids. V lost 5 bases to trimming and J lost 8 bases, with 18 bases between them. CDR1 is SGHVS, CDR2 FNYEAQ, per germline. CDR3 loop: CASSPAPDLGGYTF. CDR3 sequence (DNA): TGTGCCAGCAGCCCCGCTCCAGACCTGGGAGGCTACACCTTC. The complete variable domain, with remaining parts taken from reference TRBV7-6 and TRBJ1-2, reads GAGVSQSPRYKVTKRGQDVALRCDPISGHVSLYWYRQALGQGPEFLTYFNYEAQQDKSGLPNDRFSAERPEGSISTLTIQRTEQRDSAMYRCASSPAPDLGGYTFGSGTRLTVV.

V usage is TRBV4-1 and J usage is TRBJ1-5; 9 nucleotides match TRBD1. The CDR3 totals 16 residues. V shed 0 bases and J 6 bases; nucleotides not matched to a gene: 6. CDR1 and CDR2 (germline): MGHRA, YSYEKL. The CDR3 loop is CASSQEMGQGGQPQHF. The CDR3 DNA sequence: TGCGCCAGCAGCCAAGAAATGGGACAGGGAGGTCAGCCCCAGCATTTT.

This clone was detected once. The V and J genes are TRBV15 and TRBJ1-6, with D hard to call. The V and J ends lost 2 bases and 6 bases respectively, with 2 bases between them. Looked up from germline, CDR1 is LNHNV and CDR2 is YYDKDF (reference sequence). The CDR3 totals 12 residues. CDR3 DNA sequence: TGTGCCACCAGCAGAAGTAATTCACCCCTCCACTTT. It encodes CATSRSNSPLHF.

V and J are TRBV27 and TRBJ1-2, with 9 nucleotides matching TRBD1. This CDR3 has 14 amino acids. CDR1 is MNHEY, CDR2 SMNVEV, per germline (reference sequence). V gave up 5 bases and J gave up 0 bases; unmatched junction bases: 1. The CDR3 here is CASSGDRANYGYTF. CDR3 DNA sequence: TGTGCCAGCAGTGGGGACAGGGCTAACTATGGCTACACCTTC.

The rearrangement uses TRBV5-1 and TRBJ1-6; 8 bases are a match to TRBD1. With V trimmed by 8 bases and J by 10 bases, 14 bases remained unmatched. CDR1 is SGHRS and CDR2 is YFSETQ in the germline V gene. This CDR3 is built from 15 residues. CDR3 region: CARSMMDRECSPLHF. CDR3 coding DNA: TGCGCCAGATCTATGATGGACAGGGAGTGCTCACCCCTCCACTTT.